This passage covers 32 T cell receptor beta chains from one sample sequenced in a study of blood T cell repertoires in COVID-19. TCRdb keeps only in-frame clones here, not all; method: immunoSEQ multiplex PCR. The repertoire holds 150,000 to 160,000 clones, with about 79% as singletons. Sequenced input: peripheral blood. The receptors derive from a woman in her forties or fifties with acute or convalescent COVID-19.

The V gene is TRBV5-5, the J gene TRBJ1-3, with D unresolved. There are 16 residues in the CDR3. Germline values: CDR1 SGHKS, CDR2 YYEKEE (reference sequence). Trimming pared 0 bases from V and 0 bases from J, leaving 10 bases between. CDR3 protein: CASSLAIADSGNTIYF. In nucleotides, the CDR3 is TGTGCCAGCAGCTTGGCCATAGCAGACTCTGGAAACACCATATATTTT.

The chain joins TRBV10-3 to TRBJ2-7; TRBD1 might be the D (5 bases). Trimming took off 0 bases at V and 2 bases at J, with 5 bases between the two ends. Germline V lookup: CDR1 ENHRY, CDR2 SYGVKD. This CDR3 is 13 amino acids long. The CDR3: CAISESRAYEQYF. The CDR3 DNA reads as TGTGCCATCAGTGAGTCCAGGGCCTACGAGCAGTACTTC.

V and J are TRBV7-2 and TRBJ1-3; perhaps TRBD1 as D (5 bases). The germline gives CDR1 SGHTA, CDR2 FQGNSA. Deletions cut 2 bases from V and 2 bases from J, with 7 bases between. The CDR3 spans 14 residues. The CDR3 loop is CASSLRGAGNTIYF. For the CDR3, the DNA is TGTGCCAGCAGCTTACGGGGGGCTGGAAACACCATATATTTT. Variable domain in full (rest from reference TRBV7-2 and TRBJ1-3): GAGVSQSPSNKVTEKGKDVELRCDPISGHTALYWYRQSLGQGLEFLIYFQGNSAPDKSGLPSDRFSAERTGGSVSTLTIQRTQQEDSAVYLCASSLRGAGNTIYFGEGSWLTVV.

This chain links TRBV2 with TRBJ2-3, with D tentatively TRBD2 (7 bases). Trimming pared 3 bases from V and 5 bases from J, leaving 12 bases between. The CDR3 is 14 amino acids. CDR1 and CDR2 (germline): SNHLY, FYNNEI. The CDR3 reads CASSDRGAGDTQYF. In DNA, the CDR3 is TGTGCCAGCAGTGATCGGGGGGCAGGAGATACGCAGTATTTT.

The J gene is TRBJ1-1, the V gene TRBV18; D perhaps matches TRBD1 (5 bases). Germline values: CDR1 KGHSH, CDR2 LQKENI. The V end was cut by 2 bases, the J end by 4 bases, with 11 bases between. CDR3 size: 14 residues. Here the CDR3 DNA reads TGTGCCAGCTCACCAGTAAGGGGCGCCACTGAAGCTTTCTTT. It is translated as CASSPVRGATEAFF. The full variable domain, rest sourced from reference TRBV18 and TRBJ1-1, is NAGVMQNPRHLVRRRGQEARLRCSPMKGHSHVYWYRQLPEEGLKFMVYLQKENIIDESGMPKERFSAEFPKEGPSILRIQQVVRGDSAAYFCASSPVRGATEAFFGQGTRLTVV.

V gene TRBV14 combines with J gene TRBJ1-6, with unresolved D. V was trimmed by 4 bases and J by 7 bases, leaving 14 bases between them. The CDR3 length is 15 residues. From germline, CDR1 is SGHDN and CDR2 FVKESK. CDR3 in DNA: TGTGCCAGCAGCCGGCTGGGAGGGTACAATTCACCCCTCCACTTT. It translates to CASSRLGGYNSPLHF.

V is TRBV24-1 and J is TRBJ2-1; D is possibly TRBD2 (7 bases). Per the germline V gene, CDR1 is KGHDR and CDR2 is SFDVKD. CDR3 length: 16 amino acids. V dropped 3 bases and J dropped 5 bases, with 16 bases sitting between them. The CDR3 coding sequence is TGTGCCACCAGTGATCCCTCTCGGGGGGCCAACAATGAGCAGTTCTTC. It encodes CATSDPSRGANNEQFF.

The chain employs TRBV28 and TRBJ2-3, with 7 bases matching TRBD2. The CDR3 loop spans 15 amino acids. Germline CDR1 reads MDHEN; CDR2 reads SYDVKM. The trim removed 4 bases at V and 1 base at J, leaving 5 bases unmatched. The CDR3 coding sequence is TGTGCCAGCAGTTCCCCGGGGGGAGGCACAGATACGCAGTATTTT. This gives the protein CASSSPGGGTDTQYF.

In its sample, this clone was seen once. V usage is TRBV2 and J usage is TRBJ2-3; D gene unclear. The CDR3 is 12 residues long. Germline assignment: CDR1 SNHLY and CDR2 FYNNEI. V gave up 3 bases and J gave up 4 bases, with 5 bases separating them. Written as DNA, the CDR3 is TGTGCCAGCAGTGACTGGCCAGATACGCAGTATTTT. Its translation: CASSDWPDTQYF.

The CDR3 coding sequence is TGTGCCACCAGCAGGGGAGACGACACCGGGGAGCTGTTTTTT. It codes for CATSRGDDTGELFF. The V call is TRBV15, the J call TRBJ2-2; the D gene is possibly TRBD2 (5 bases). CDR1 LNHNV and CDR2 YYDKDF come from the germline V gene (reference sequence). This CDR3 is 14 amino acids long. Trimming took 3 bases from V and 3 from J, leaving 8 bases between them.

The V and J genes are TRBV9 and TRBJ2-3, with 7 bases identical to TRBD1. The germline gives CDR1 SGDLS, CDR2 YYNGEE. V lost 1 base, J lost 0 bases, and 20 bases stayed unmatched. The CDR3 length is 21 residues. In DNA form, the CDR3 reads TGTGCCAGCAGCGTATCACTTCCGGGACAGCTTCTCCGTGCTAGCACAGATACGCAGTATTTT. Its protein product is CASSVSLPGQLLRASTDTQYF.

The gene calls are TRBV5-1 and TRBJ1-5, with D uncertain. V lost 1 base, J lost 5 bases, and 7 bases lay in between. CDR1 and CDR2 from the germline V gene are SGHRS and YFSETQ. The CDR3 has 13 residues. This chain's CDR3 is CASSLTVDQPQHF. The CDR3 DNA reads TGCGCCAGCAGCTTGACAGTAGATCAGCCCCAGCATTTT.

This clone was seen once. The CDR3 spells CASSYQLAGGTDTQYF. The CDR3, as DNA: TGTGCCAGCAGTTATCAACTAGCGGGGGGGACAGATACGCAGTATTTT. The gene calls are TRBV11-2 and TRBJ2-3; 13 positions match TRBD2. Germline CDR1 SGHAT, CDR2 FQNNGV. CDR3 size: 16 residues. Trimming took 6 bases from V and 3 from J; bases not matched to a gene: 6.

The chain links TRBV7-8 to TRBJ1-2; tentatively, D is TRBD1 (6 bases). In germline, CDR1 is SGHVS, CDR2 FQNEAQ. The CDR3 spans 14 residues. V lost 3 bases, J lost 6 bases, and 14 bases lay in between. The CDR3 is CASSFKGGSDGYTF. DNA for the CDR3: TGTGCCAGCAGCTTCAAAGGGGGATCTGATGGCTACACCTTC.

The chain couples TRBV28 to TRBJ2-7; 7 bases agree with TRBD2. The CDR3 consists of 17 residues. J gave up 0 bases and V 4 bases, and 12 bases lay outside the gene matches. Looked up from germline, CDR1 is MDHEN and CDR2 is SYDVKM. CDR3 nucleotide sequence: TGTGCCAGCAGTTCAAAATGGCGGGGGAAGGGCTCCTACGAGCAGTACTTC. Translation gives CASSSKWRGKGSYEQYF.

This chain joins TRBV20-1 and TRBJ1-2; D unclear. From germline, CDR1 is DFQATT and CDR2 SNEGSKA (reference sequence). The CDR3 length is 14 residues. Trimming stripped 3 bases from V and 4 bases from J, with 15 bases between. The CDR3 region is CSASSTANPYGYTF. The DNA for the CDR3 is TGCAGTGCTAGTTCAACAGCCAACCCCTATGGCTACACCTTC.

The chain uses TRBV5-1 and TRBJ2-7; a weak D match, TRBD1 (6 bases). Germline CDR1 and CDR2: SGHRS and YFSETQ. The CDR3 has 15 amino acids. Trimming shortened V by 4 bases and J by 2 bases, and 16 bases separated the two germline ends. CDR3 in amino acids: CASSPSGQRTYEQYF. The CDR3 DNA sequence: TGCGCCAGCAGCCCCTCCGGACAGCGCACCTACGAGCAGTACTTC.

The rearrangement joins TRBV7-2 to TRBJ1-6; no clear D. The CDR3 spans 17 residues. Per germline, CDR1 SGHTA and CDR2 FQGNSA. V gave up 4 bases and J gave up 4 bases, with 17 bases separating them. In DNA, the CDR3 is TGTGCCAGCAGCTCTTTACCGGGTTCTCCTTATAATTCACCCCTCCACTTT. Its translation: CASSSLPGSPYNSPLHF.

Here the CDR3 reads CASSRTGPEGNYGYTF. The CDR3 DNA sequence: TGTGCCAGCTCTCGAACCGGGCCGGAGGGGAACTATGGCTACACCTTC. This rearrangement joins TRBV18 to TRBJ1-2; D perhaps matches TRBD1 (5 bases). Germline V gene lookup returns CDR1 KGHSH and CDR2 LQKENI. This CDR3 is 16 amino acids long. V lost 6 bases, J lost 2 bases, and 19 bases lay in between.

This clone was observed a handful of times. J is TRBJ1-5 and V is TRBV18, with unresolved D. Germline loops: CDR1 KGHSH, CDR2 LQKENI. This CDR3 spans 13 amino acids. The ends were cut back, 5 bases at V and 4 bases at J, with 9 bases in the middle. The CDR3, as DNA: TGTGCCAGCTCAACGGGTCCTAATCAGCCCCAGCATTTT. This translates into CASSTGPNQPQHF.

The chain carries TRBV19 and TRBJ2-2; 7 nucleotides agree with TRBD1. The CDR3 loop spans 14 amino acids. V was pared by 5 bases and J by 4 bases, with 4 bases of the junction left unmatched. Germline lookup yields CDR1 LNHDA and CDR2 SQIVND (reference sequence). CDR3: CASSSRQGTGELFF. DNA of the CDR3: TGTGCCAGTAGTTCGAGACAGGGCACCGGGGAGCTGTTTTTT. The variable domain in full, completed from reference TRBV19 and TRBJ2-2, reads DGGITQSPKYLFRKEGQNVTLSCEQNLNHDAMYWYRQDPGQGLRLIYYSQIVNDFQKGDIAEGYSVSREKKESFPLTVTSAQKNPTAFYLCASSSRQGTGELFFGEGSRLTVL.

The chain joins TRBV19 to TRBJ1-2, with D unclear. This CDR3 contains 14 residues. Germline CDR1 reads LNHDA; CDR2 reads SQIVND (reference sequence). V lost 6 bases and J 3 bases, leaving 14 bases between the germline ends. The CDR3 is CASRRGSEYYGYTF. CDR3 nucleotide sequence: TGTGCCAGTAGAAGAGGGAGCGAATACTATGGCTACACCTTC.

The chain employs TRBV6-2 or TRBV6-3 and TRBJ1-1; TRBD1 agrees at 7 bases. From germline, CDR1 is MNHEY and CDR2 SVGEGT. This CDR3 spans 16 amino acids. V dropped 4 bases and J dropped 4; count of bases not matched to a gene: 12. CDR3: CASSSAGEGAGTEAFF. The DNA of the CDR3 is TGTGCCAGCAGTTCCGCCGGCGAGGGGGCGGGCACTGAAGCTTTCTTT.

CDR3 sequence reads: CATSVRAGDTDTQYF. CDR3 nucleotide sequence: TGTGCCACCAGTGTTCGGGCAGGGGACACAGATACGCAGTATTTT. The chain links TRBV24-1 to TRBJ2-3; weak D call: TRBD1 (6 bases). From germline, CDR1 is KGHDR and CDR2 SFDVKD. Trimming cost V 5 bases and J 2 bases, with 13 bases left between them. This CDR3 has 15 residues.

The chain couples TRBV30 to TRBJ1-5, with 10 bases matching TRBD1. This CDR3 comprises 13 residues. Germline assignment: CDR1 GTSNPN and CDR2 SVGIG (reference sequence). Trimming cost V 5 bases and J 2 bases; bases outside gene matches: 0. CDR3 DNA sequence: TGTGCCTGGGGGACAGGGGGCAATCAGCCCCAGCATTTT. It encodes CAWGTGGNQPQHF.

This clone was found once. The V call is TRBV18, the J call TRBJ2-7; D may be TRBD1 (6 bases). Germline V gene lookup returns CDR1 KGHSH and CDR2 LQKENI. V was shortened by 3 bases and J by 1 base, with 7 bases between the two germline ends. The CDR3 runs 13 residues. The CDR3 bases are TGTGCCAGCTCACCGGACAGATCCTACGAGCAGTACTTC. Amino acid sequence: CASSPDRSYEQYF.

V and J are TRBV5-1 and TRBJ2-6, with D unresolved. CDR1 and CDR2 (germline): SGHRS, YFSETQ. Between the trimmed V and J ends, which lost 4 bases and 3 bases, there was a span of 8 bases. This CDR3 has 14 residues. The DNA of the CDR3 is TGCGCCAGCAGCCCCCTTATTGGGGCCAACGTCCTGACTTTC. Amino acids: CASSPLIGANVLTF.

The V gene is TRBV3-1 (or the pseudogene TRBV3-2), the J gene TRBJ2-1, with 7 bases matching TRBD2. V shed 0 bases, J shed 15 bases, and the junction held 5 bases outside the gene matches. CDR1 is LGHDT and CDR2 is YNNKEL in the germline V gene (reference sequence). There are 12 residues in the CDR3. In DNA form, the CDR3 reads TGTGCCAGCAGCCAAGAACGCGGGAGCGGGTTCTTC. This codes for CASSQERGSGFF.

This clone was counted a few times. V is TRBV2 and J is TRBJ2-7; 10 bases are shared with TRBD2. Germline V lookup: CDR1 SNHLY, CDR2 FYNNEI. J was trimmed by 5 bases and V by 7 bases; bases with no gene match: 8. The CDR3 runs 14 residues. In nucleotides, the CDR3 is TGTGCCAGCAAGGGTCTAGCGGGAGTAGACGAGCAGTACTTC. It codes for CASKGLAGVDEQYF.

This chain uses TRBV6-2 or TRBV6-3 with TRBJ1-2, with D perhaps matching TRBD1 (6 bases). Trimming pared 2 bases from V and 4 bases from J, leaving 14 bases between. The length of the CDR3 is 15 residues. The germline V gene encodes CDR1 MNHEY and CDR2 SVGEGT. This chain's CDR3 is CASSYPRRGGYGYTF. Written as DNA, the CDR3 is TGTGCCAGCAGTTACCCCCGTAGAGGGGGCTATGGCTACACCTTC.

The V call is TRBV6-5, the J call TRBJ2-1; D unclear. CDR3 length: 11 amino acids. V was clipped by 5 bases and J by 7 bases, with 6 bases between them. Germline values: CDR1 MNHEY, CDR2 SVGAGI. Here the CDR3 DNA reads TGTGCCAGCAGTCGACTTAATGAGCAGTTCTTC. This encodes CASSRLNEQFF.

With respect to this clone: Other DNA sequences in this specimen translate into the identical CDR3. The CDR3 nucleotides read TGCAGCTCGCTGGGCCGGACTAGCGGTTTAGGGGTTGAGCAGTTCTTC. Its protein product is CSSLGRTSGLGVEQFF. V and J are TRBV29-1 and TRBJ2-1, with 10 bases identical to TRBD2. The CDR3 loop spans 16 amino acids. CDR1 and CDR2 from the germline V gene are SQVTM and ANQGSEA. The V gene end was trimmed by 8 bases and the J gene end by 9 bases; junction bases not matched to a gene: 19.